This TCR beta chain derives from a study of blood T cell repertoires in COVID-19. Study-level background: Acute-phase and convalescent COVID-19 samples originated in the United States, Italy and Spain.

Original data processing: Quantification of nucleated cells was approximated via reference gene primer amplification. Generated by immunoSEQ multiplex PCR, the TCRdb table keeps only in-frame clones and is missing some. D and trimming were read from the DNA, whereas the V and J calls and clone size are those reported in that table. The table lists 340,000 or so clones, 80% to 90% of them singletons. The CDR3 is 13 amino acids. The trim removed 3 bases at V and 4 bases at J, leaving 1 base unmatched. Germline V gene sequence: CDR1 SEHNR, CDR2 FQNEAQ (reference sequence). The genes are TRBV7-9 and TRBJ2-7, with TRBD1 matching over 9 bases. This receptor was identified in a young man with active or convalescent COVID-19. The sequencing input was peripheral blood. CDR3 coding DNA: TGTGCCAGCAGCTTTGGACAGGGGTACGAGCAGTACTTC. Translation gives CASSFGQGYEQYF.